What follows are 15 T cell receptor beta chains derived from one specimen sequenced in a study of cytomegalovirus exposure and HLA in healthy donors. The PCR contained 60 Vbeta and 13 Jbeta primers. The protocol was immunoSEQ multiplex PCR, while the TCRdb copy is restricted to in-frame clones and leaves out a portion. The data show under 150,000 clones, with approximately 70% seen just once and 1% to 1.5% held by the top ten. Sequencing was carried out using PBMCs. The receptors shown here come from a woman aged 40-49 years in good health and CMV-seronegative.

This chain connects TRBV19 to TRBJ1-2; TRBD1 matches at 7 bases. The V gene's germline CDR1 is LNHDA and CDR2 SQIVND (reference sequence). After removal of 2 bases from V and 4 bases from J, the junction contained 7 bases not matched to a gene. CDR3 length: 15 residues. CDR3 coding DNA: TGTGCCAGTAGTATACAGCCCGGGACAGCCTATGGCTACACCTTC. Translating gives CASSIQPGTAYGYTF.

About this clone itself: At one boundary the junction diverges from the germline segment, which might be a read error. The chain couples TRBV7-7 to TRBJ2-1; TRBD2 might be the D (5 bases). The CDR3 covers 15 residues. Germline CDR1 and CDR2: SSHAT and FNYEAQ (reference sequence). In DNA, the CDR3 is TGTGCTAGCAGCTTAGGTGAGGGCTCCTACAATGAGCAGTTCTTC. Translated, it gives CASSLGEGSYNEQFF.

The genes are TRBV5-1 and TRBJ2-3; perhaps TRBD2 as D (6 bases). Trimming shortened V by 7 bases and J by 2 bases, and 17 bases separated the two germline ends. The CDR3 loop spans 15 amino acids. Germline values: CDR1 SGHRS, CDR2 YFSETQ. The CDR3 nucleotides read TGCGCCAGCCATTCGGGCGGGGCGAACACAGATACGCAGTATTTT. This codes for CASHSGGANTDTQYF.

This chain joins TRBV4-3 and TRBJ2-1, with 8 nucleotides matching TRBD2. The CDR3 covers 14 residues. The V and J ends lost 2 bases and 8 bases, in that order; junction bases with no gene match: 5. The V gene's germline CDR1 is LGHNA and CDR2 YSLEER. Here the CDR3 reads CASSQSSGMDEQFF. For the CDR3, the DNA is TGCGCCAGCAGCCAAAGTAGCGGGATGGATGAGCAGTTCTTC.

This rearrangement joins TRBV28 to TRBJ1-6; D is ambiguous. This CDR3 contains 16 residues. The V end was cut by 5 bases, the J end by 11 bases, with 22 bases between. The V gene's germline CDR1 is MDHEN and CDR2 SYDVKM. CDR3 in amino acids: CASSIRTDPSGTPLHF. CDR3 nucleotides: TGTGCCAGCAGTATCCGGACGGATCCGTCGGGGACACCCCTCCACTTT.

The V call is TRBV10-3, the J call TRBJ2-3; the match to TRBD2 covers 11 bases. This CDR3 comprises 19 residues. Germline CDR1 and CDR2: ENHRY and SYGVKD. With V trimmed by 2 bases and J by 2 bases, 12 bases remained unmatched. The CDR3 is CAISERGGTSGGPTDTQYF. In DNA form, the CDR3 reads TGTGCCATCAGTGAGAGGGGCGGTACTAGCGGGGGCCCCACAGATACGCAGTATTTT.

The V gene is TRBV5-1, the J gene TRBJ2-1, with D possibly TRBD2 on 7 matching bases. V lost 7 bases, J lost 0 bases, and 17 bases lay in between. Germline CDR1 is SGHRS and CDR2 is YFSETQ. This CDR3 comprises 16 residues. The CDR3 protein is CASSSLGGASYNEQFF. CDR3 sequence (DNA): TGCGCCAGCTCTTCGTTGGGGGGGGCCTCCTACAATGAGCAGTTCTTC.

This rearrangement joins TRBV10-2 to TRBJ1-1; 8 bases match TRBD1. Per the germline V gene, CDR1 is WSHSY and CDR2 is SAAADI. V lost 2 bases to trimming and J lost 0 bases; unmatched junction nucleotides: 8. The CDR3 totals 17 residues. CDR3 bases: TGCGCCAGCAGTGAGCCGCCGGGACAGGCGTTGAACACTGAAGCTTTCTTT. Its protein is CASSEPPGQALNTEAFF.

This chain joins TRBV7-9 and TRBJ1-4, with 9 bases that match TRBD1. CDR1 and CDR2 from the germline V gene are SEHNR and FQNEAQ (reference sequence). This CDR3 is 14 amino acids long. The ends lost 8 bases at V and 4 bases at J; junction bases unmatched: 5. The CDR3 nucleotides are TGTGCCAGCGGGGCGGACAGGGGTAATGAAAAACTGTTTTTT. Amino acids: CASGADRGNEKLFF.

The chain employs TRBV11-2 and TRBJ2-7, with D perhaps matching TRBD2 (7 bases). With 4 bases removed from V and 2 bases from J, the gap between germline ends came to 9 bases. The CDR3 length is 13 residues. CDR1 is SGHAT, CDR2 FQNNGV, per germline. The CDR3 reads CASSWGGPYEQYV. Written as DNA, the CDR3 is TGTGCCAGCAGCTGGGGGGGGCCCTACGAGCAGTACGTC.

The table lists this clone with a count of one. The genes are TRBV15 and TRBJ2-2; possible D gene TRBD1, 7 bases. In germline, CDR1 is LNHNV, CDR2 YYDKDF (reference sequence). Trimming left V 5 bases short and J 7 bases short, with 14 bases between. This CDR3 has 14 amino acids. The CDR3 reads CATSAQGTYGELFF. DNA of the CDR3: TGTGCCACCAGCGCACAGGGGACTTACGGGGAGCTGTTTTTT.

CDR3 sequence: CASSSGGGVNEQFF. The CDR3 DNA reads as TGTGCCAGCAGTTCGGGCGGGGGAGTTAATGAGCAGTTCTTC. The chain couples TRBV28 to TRBJ2-1; 7 bases are shared with TRBD2. The V gene's germline CDR1 is MDHEN and CDR2 SYDVKM. The trim removed 4 bases at V and 7 bases at J, leaving 7 bases unmatched. This CDR3 contains 14 residues.

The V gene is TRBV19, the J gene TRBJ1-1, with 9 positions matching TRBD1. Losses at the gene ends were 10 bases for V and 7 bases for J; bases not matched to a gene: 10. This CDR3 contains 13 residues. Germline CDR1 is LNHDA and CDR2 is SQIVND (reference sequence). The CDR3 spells CAIRGTGINEAFF. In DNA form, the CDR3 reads TGTGCCATAAGGGGGACAGGGATTAATGAAGCTTTCTTT.

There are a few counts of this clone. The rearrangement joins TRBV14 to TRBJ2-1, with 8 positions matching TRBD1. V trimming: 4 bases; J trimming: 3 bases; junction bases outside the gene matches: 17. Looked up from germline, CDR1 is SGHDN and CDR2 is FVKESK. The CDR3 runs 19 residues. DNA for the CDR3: TGTGCCAGCAGCCCGGGCGGACTCGTCGGGACAGGAGACTACAATGAGCAGTTCTTC. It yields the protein CASSPGGLVGTGDYNEQFF.

CDR3 sequence (DNA): TGTGCCAGCAGGTCTCCAGGGGAGAACACTGAAGCTTTCTTT. Its translation is CASRSPGENTEAFF. The genes are TRBV13 and TRBJ1-1; perhaps TRBD1 as D (6 bases). The length of the CDR3 is 14 residues. Germline CDR1 is PRHDT and CDR2 is FYEKMQ (reference sequence). Trimming stripped 6 bases from V and 1 base from J, with 12 bases between.